This T cell receptor beta chain came from a study of shared clonotypes between healthy human individuals. Measured with immunoSEQ multiplex PCR; TCRdb has only the in-frame clones, and not every one. Among over 400,000 clones listed, around 73% were seen once. The clonotype was recovered from a woman in her forties in good health. Some clones in this sample may be carry-over from other donors' samples. The sequenced sample was PBMCs.

CDR3 coding DNA: TGCAGCGTTGGGACTAGTGGAGGCGGGGAGCTGTTTTTT. Its protein is CSVGTSGGGELFF. The chain has TRBV29-1 and TRBJ2-2, with 7 bases identical to TRBD2. Trimming at V came to 4 bases and at J to 7 bases, leaving 6 bases not matched to a gene. The CDR3 runs 13 residues. CDR1 and CDR2 (germline): SQVTM, ANQGSEA.